The 26 T cell receptor beta chains reported below all come from one sample, sequenced in a study of blood T cell repertoires in COVID-19. Libraries were prepared by immunoSEQ multiplex PCR; TCRdb keeps only in-frame clonotypes and omits some of them. The table has 250,000 to 300,000 clones, around 85% seen once. Sequencing used peripheral blood. The receptors were sampled from a woman in her 30s with COVID-19, enrolled during active disease.

The chain employs TRBV4-1 and TRBJ2-3; TRBD2 matches at 8 bases. The CDR3 totals 16 residues. Germline-derived CDR1 and CDR2 are MGHRA and YSYEKL. The ends lost 4 bases at V and 6 bases at J; junction bases unmatched: 12. CDR3 region: CASSLAGGTRVDTQYF. The CDR3 DNA follows: TGCGCCAGCAGCCTCGCGGGCGGGACTAGGGTGGATACGCAGTATTTT.

The V gene is TRBV5-1, the J gene TRBJ1-2; TRBD1 might be the D (6 bases). The CDR3 runs to 15 residues. Deletions cut 3 bases from V and 2 bases from J, with 14 bases between. CDR1 is SGHRS and CDR2 is YFSETQ in the germline V gene. CDR3 protein: CASSSWDTLNYGYTF. The CDR3 DNA is TGCGCCAGCAGCTCGTGGGACACCTTAAACTATGGCTACACCTTC.

The count of this clone is one. This chain links TRBV6-5 with TRBJ1-4; maybe TRBD1 (5 bases). Germline V gives CDR1 MNHEY, CDR2 SVGAGI. V lost 2 bases to trimming and J lost 10 bases, with 17 bases between them. The CDR3 has 15 amino acids. The CDR3 protein is CASSYDGAGRRKLFF. CDR3 DNA: TGTGCCAGCAGTTACGACGGGGCGGGACGGAGAAAACTGTTTTTT.

The chain employs TRBV7-9 and TRBJ1-1; the D gene is possibly TRBD1 (5 bases). V lost 5 bases to trimming and J lost 2 bases, with 27 bases between them. The CDR3 loop spans 19 amino acids. Germline-derived CDR1 and CDR2 are SEHNR and FQNEAQ (reference sequence). In DNA, the CDR3 is TGTGCCAGCAGCCCCCCGGCAGGGAGGGGTGGGTATGGCAACACTGAAGCTTTCTTT. Protein: CASSPPAGRGGYGNTEAFF.

This chain uses TRBV5-1 with TRBJ2-2; 8 bases fit TRBD2. The CDR3 has 17 residues. V lost 4 bases and J lost 4; bases outside the gene matches: 12. CDR1 SGHRS and CDR2 YFSETQ come from the germline V gene. CDR3 nucleotide sequence: TGCGCCAGCAGCCGCCCGGAGGCGGGGGGCCTCACCGGGGAGCTGTTTTTT. Its protein product is CASSRPEAGGLTGELFF.

V and J are TRBV7-2 and TRBJ2-7; 12 nucleotides match TRBD2. The CDR3 extends over 16 amino acids. V lost 5 bases to trimming and J lost 2 bases; unmatched junction nucleotides: 7. Germline V gene lookup returns CDR1 SGHTA and CDR2 FQGNSA. The CDR3, as DNA: TGTGCCAGCAGCCTAGGGGCTAGCGGGGGGGCCTACGAGCAGTACTTC. This encodes CASSLGASGGAYEQYF. The complete variable domain, with remaining parts taken from reference TRBV7-2 and TRBJ2-7, reads GAGVSQSPSNKVTEKGKDVELRCDPISGHTALYWYRQSLGQGLEFLIYFQGNSAPDKSGLPSDRFSAERTGGSVSTLTIQRTQQEDSAVYLCASSLGASGGAYEQYFGPGTRLTVT.

The CDR3 coding sequence is TGCGCCAGCAGCCAGATCGACAGATCCTATGGCTACACCTTC. It encodes CASSQIDRSYGYTF. V and J are TRBV5-1 and TRBJ1-2; a possible D gene is TRBD1 (5 bases). Trimming left V 4 bases short and J 4 bases short, with 14 bases between. CDR3 size: 14 residues. Germline V gene sequence: CDR1 SGHRS, CDR2 YFSETQ.

V gene TRBV11-2 combines with J gene TRBJ1-2; no firm D call. Trimming removed 1 base from V and 4 bases from J, with 7 bases in between. CDR1 SGHAT and CDR2 FQNNGV come from the germline V gene. The CDR3 consists of 13 residues. CDR3 sequence: CASSLARAYGYTF. The CDR3 coding sequence is TGTGCCAGCAGCTTAGCCCGAGCCTATGGCTACACCTTC.

This chain joins TRBV15 and TRBJ2-2, with D uncertain. This CDR3 is 16 amino acids long. Germline values: CDR1 LNHNV, CDR2 YYDKDF (reference sequence). V lost 1 base and J lost 0, with 9 bases in between. CDR3 nucleotides: TGTGCCACCAGCAGAGGAAGAGGCCCGAACACCGGGGAGCTGTTTTTT. This sequence encodes CATSRGRGPNTGELFF.

The sample holds one count of this clone. The chain combines TRBV5-4 with TRBJ1-6; no reliable D call. V was shortened by 4 bases and J by 0 bases, with 8 bases between the two germline ends. Germline values: CDR1 SGHNT, CDR2 YYREEE (reference sequence). This CDR3 contains 15 residues. The CDR3 spells CASSRVSSYNSPLHF. Written as DNA, the CDR3 is TGTGCCAGCAGCCGGGTCAGCTCCTATAATTCACCCCTCCACTTT.

This rearrangement joins TRBV10-3 to TRBJ1-1, with D hard to call. Per germline, CDR1 ENHRY and CDR2 SYGVKD. The CDR3 has 17 amino acids. V lost 0 bases, J lost 0 bases, and 14 bases lay in between. DNA of the CDR3: TGTGCCATCAGTGAGTCGGCGGGAGGGTTTTTGAACACTGAAGCTTTCTTT. Protein product: CAISESAGGFLNTEAFF.

V gene TRBV5-1 combines with J gene TRBJ2-7; 16 nucleotides align to TRBD2. Germline CDR1 reads SGHRS; CDR2 reads YFSETQ. This CDR3 spans 17 amino acids. The V segment lost 4 bases and the J segment 3 bases; nucleotides outside the gene matches: 7. CDR3 residues: CASSISGTSGGDYEQYF. For the CDR3, the DNA is TGCGCCAGCAGCATATCCGGGACTAGCGGGGGGGACTACGAGCAGTACTTC.

The chain combines TRBV5-5 with TRBJ1-1; D unresolved. Between the trimmed V and J ends, which lost 4 bases and 5 bases, there was a span of 15 bases. Germline V gene data show CDR1 as SGHKS and CDR2 as YYEKEE (reference sequence). The CDR3 has 14 amino acids. CDR3 bases: TGTGCCAGCAGCCCCCCTGTTCAGTGGACTGAAGCTTTCTTT. Translated: CASSPPVQWTEAFF.

This chain joins TRBV12-3 or TRBV12-4 and TRBJ2-7; D is ambiguous. Trimming stripped 1 base from V and 7 bases from J, with 5 bases between. CDR3 length equals 11 residues. The CDR3 DNA sequence: TGTGCCAGCAGTTTAGGTCGGGAGCAGTACTTC. Protein: CASSLGREQYF.

This chain joins TRBV3-1 (or the pseudogene TRBV3-2) and TRBJ2-5; 9 bases line up with TRBD2. Germline lookup yields CDR1 LGHDT and CDR2 YNNKEL (reference sequence). This CDR3 contains 15 residues. Unmatched junction bases numbered 5, after V lost 1 base and J lost 5 bases. For the CDR3, the DNA is TGTGCCAGCAGCCAAGTAGCGGGGGCGGGGGAGACCCAGTACTTC. Protein: CASSQVAGAGETQYF.

This clone was detected only once. The gene calls are TRBV5-1 and TRBJ2-3, with 7 bases aligning to TRBD2. Germline V gene data show CDR1 as SGHRS and CDR2 as YFSETQ. This CDR3 has 13 amino acids. Germline trimming cut 5 bases from V and 2 bases from J; bases unmatched to any gene: 2. CDR3 in DNA: TGCGCCAGCAGGGCGGGGGACACAGATACGCAGTATTTT. Its protein is CASRAGDTDTQYF. Drawing the rest from reference TRBV5-1 and TRBJ2-3, the complete variable domain is KAGVTQTPRYLIKTRGQQVTLSCSPISGHRSVSWYQQTPGQGLQFLFEYFSETQRNKGNFPGRFSGRQFSNSRSEMNVSTLELGDSALYLCASRAGDTDTQYFGPGTRLTVL.

The chain employs TRBV5-1 and TRBJ2-5, with 10 bases fitting TRBD2. Germline loops: CDR1 SGHRS, CDR2 YFSETQ. The CDR3 runs 16 residues. The J segment lost 3 bases and the V segment lost 5 bases, leaving 10 bases of the junction unmatched. In DNA form, the CDR3 reads TGCGCCAGCAGTCCCCATAGCGGGGGGACTGAAGAGACCCAGTACTTC. This sequence encodes CASSPHSGGTEETQYF.

The chain carries TRBV3-1 (or the pseudogene TRBV3-2) and TRBJ2-3; the D gene is possibly TRBD1 (6 bases). V was shortened by 0 bases and J by 4 bases, with 14 bases between the two germline ends. Germline lookup yields CDR1 LGHDT and CDR2 YNNKEL (reference sequence). The length of the CDR3 is 16 residues. The CDR3, as DNA: TGTGCCAGCAGCCAAGATTTCCCAGGGGTGGCAGATACGCAGTATTTT. Amino acids: CASSQDFPGVADTQYF.

This chain uses TRBV6-5 with TRBJ1-3, with D tentatively TRBD1 (5 bases). Between the trimmed V and J ends, which lost 6 bases and 4 bases, there was a span of 13 bases. Germline CDR1 MNHEY, CDR2 SVGAGI. The CDR3 totals 14 residues. CDR3 in DNA: TGTGCCAGCAGCCAAGGAGGGGTAGGAAACACCATATATTTT. Encoded protein: CASSQGGVGNTIYF.

The chain carries TRBV9 and TRBJ2-7; 11 bases align to TRBD2. V shed 4 bases, J shed 6 bases, and the junction held 15 bases outside the gene matches. CDR1 and CDR2 (germline): SGDLS, YYNGEE. CDR3 length equals 17 residues. CDR3 in amino acids: CASSPGHLGTSGIEQYF. The CDR3 DNA follows: TGTGCCAGCAGCCCCGGACACCTCGGGACTAGCGGTATCGAGCAGTACTTC.

The CDR3 reads CASSLGTGVSYEQYF. CDR3 DNA sequence: TGTGCCAGCAGCTTAGGGACAGGGGTTTCCTACGAGCAGTACTTC. V is TRBV11-2 and J is TRBJ2-7, with TRBD1 identical over 9 bases. Germline CDR1 and CDR2: SGHAT and FQNNGV. The length of the CDR3 is 15 residues. With V trimmed by 1 base and J by 1 base, 2 bases remained unmatched.

This clone has just one count. The rearrangement uses TRBV24-1 and TRBJ2-7; D gene ambiguous. V lost 10 bases, J lost 8 bases, and 5 bases lay in between. This CDR3 region has 8 residues. Germline-derived CDR1 and CDR2 are KGHDR and SFDVKD. CDR3 sequence: CATHKQYF. The CDR3 nucleotides are TGTGCCACGCACAAGCAGTACTTC.

The V gene is TRBV5-1, the J gene TRBJ2-2, with TRBD2 matching 11 bases. Germline V CDR1 and CDR2: SGHRS, YFSETQ. The CDR3 length is 16 residues. After removal of 0 bases from V and 6 bases from J, the junction contained 4 bases not matched to a gene. The CDR3 loop reads CASSLGGLAAPGELFF. DNA of the CDR3: TGCGCCAGCAGCTTGGGGGGACTAGCGGCCCCCGGGGAGCTGTTTTTT.

V is TRBV29-1 and J is TRBJ1-1; 7 bases fit TRBD1. Germline V gene sequence: CDR1 SQVTM, CDR2 ANQGSEA. Trimming at V came to 6 bases and at J to 1 base, leaving 8 bases not matched to a gene. This CDR3 spans 14 amino acids. CDR3 region: CSVLQGQKNTEAFF. DNA for the CDR3: TGCAGCGTCCTACAGGGACAGAAGAACACTGAAGCTTTCTTT.

In its sample, this clone was seen once. As DNA, the CDR3 is TGTGCCACCGAACAGGGGGCGAAAGATACGCAGTATTTT. It is translated as CATEQGAKDTQYF. The chain is built from TRBV28 and TRBJ2-3, with 9 bases that match TRBD1. Germline CDR1 MDHEN, CDR2 SYDVKM. V was clipped by 10 bases and J by 5 bases; unmatched bases: 7. The CDR3 loop spans 13 amino acids.

The chain carries TRBV2 and TRBJ1-1; weak D call: TRBD1 (5 bases). The CDR3 length is 13 residues. Germline loops: CDR1 SNHLY, CDR2 FYNNEI. Trimming cost V 9 bases and J 6 bases, with 17 bases left between them. CDR3 nucleotides: TGTGCCAGTCGACAGAAGACGGATCCTGAAGCTTTCTTT. Amino acids: CASRQKTDPEAFF.